This T cell receptor beta chain was documented in a study of Ad26.COV2.S vaccination and SARS-CoV-2 variants. For the study at large: Administration of Ad26.COV2.S was intramuscular, either once or twice 56 days apart.

CDR3 length equals 17 residues. From germline, CDR1 is MNHEY and CDR2 SVGEGT. The ends lost 2 bases at V and 0 bases at J; junction bases unmatched: 7. As to treatment: roughly 20 received Ad26.COV2.S at low or high dose, single or two shots; about five received placebo; per-sample allocation not given. It was on day 63 after the first vaccine or placebo injection that samples were taken. This person who donated was an adult of 18-55 years in Boston. An Ad26 vector expressing Wuhan-strain SARS-CoV-2 spike constituted the vaccine. Profiling relied on immunoSEQ multiplex PCR, and the TCRdb table lists in-frame clones only, not all of them. The sample holds 440,000 or so clones, about 90% seen once.

The rearrangement uses TRBV6-2 or TRBV6-3 and TRBJ2-4; 7 bases line up with TRBD2. The source is a person between 18 and 65 years old who received the Ad26.COV2.S COVID-19 vaccine or a placebo. The sequencing here drew on peripheral blood, taken in a trial of Ad26.COV2.S vaccine versus placebo. As DNA, the CDR3 is TGTGCCAGCAGTTACAAGGGCGGGAGCCTAGCCAAAAACATTCAGTACTTC. It yields the protein CASSYKGGSLAKNIQYF.